These T cell receptor beta chains were read from a single sample in a study of prognosis after radiotherapy for stage I lung cancer. TCRdb re-called the multiplex PCR reads with MiXCR, one entry per CDR3 protein. Of 25,000 to 35,000 distinct CDR3 sequences in the sample, more than 45% are singletons; the top ten hold more than 12%. The starting material was PBMCs, obtained before or after stereotactic body radiation therapy (not recorded which). Receptor source: a donor aged 50 or older with non-small cell lung cancer. Each CDR3 is given with its conserved first and last residue. A D gene is named only where the DNA matches it firmly. A clone size is listed for some rows: how often the clone was seen (once, few, many), or a class if it is expanded.

size	D	V	J	CDR3	DNA
.	TRBD1	TRBV6-4	TRBJ1-2	CASRPFPRTGINYGYTF	TGTGCCAGCAGGCCCTTTCCCCGGACAGGAATTAACTATGGCTACACCTTC
many	TRBD1	TRBV5-8	TRBJ1-6	CASSFTGGYNSPLHF	TGTGCCAGCAGCTTTACAGGGGGCTATAATTCACCCCTCCACTTT
few	.	TRBV6-1	TRBJ1-6	CASRLEAGADNSPLHF	TGCGCCAGCAGACTCGAGGCAGGGGCGGATAATTCACCCCTCCACTTT
few	.	TRBV27	TRBJ2-1	CASSTQQGPSRNEQFF	TGTGCCAGCAGCACCCAACAGGGCCCTTCGAGGAATGAGCAGTTCTTC
.	TRBD1	TRBV19	TRBJ1-5	CASSMDRNKPQHF	TGTGCAAGTAGTATGGACAGGAATAAGCCCCAGCATTTT
many	.	TRBV2	TRBJ2-1	CASNQDLGSEQFF	TGTGCCAGCAACCAGGACCTAGGGAGCGAGCAGTTCTTC
many	.	TRBV28	TRBJ2-2	CASQGGNTGELFF	TGTGCCAGCCAAGGGGGGAACACCGGGGAGCTGTTTTTT
many	.	TRBV10-3	TRBJ2-2	CAITEGRNTGELFF	TGTGCCATCACGGAGGGACGAAACACCGGGGAGCTGTTTTTT
.	.	TRBV5-1	TRBJ2-3	CASSIFGFITDTQYF	TGCGCCAGCAGCATCTTTGGGTTTATCACAGATACGCAGTATTTT
many	TRBD2	TRBV28	TRBJ2-3	CASEVTSSDTDTQYF	TGTGCCAGCGAAGTGACTAGCAGCGACACAGATACGCAGTATTTT
few	.	TRBV15	TRBJ2-7	CATSRSGTIDEQYF	TGTGCCACCAGCAGAAGCGGGACAATAGACGAGCAGTACTTC
.	.	TRBV6-4	TRBJ2-3	CASSPVWGTDTQYF	TGTGCCAGCAGTCCTGTTTGGGGCACAGATACGCAGTATTTT
medium-sized	.	TRBV20-1	TRBJ1-3	CSAQSPDSSLGNTIYF	TGCAGTGCTCAGAGCCCAGACAGCTCTCTGGGAAACACCATATATTTT
.	TRBD1	TRBV3-1	TRBJ2-7	CASSQVWTGVYVDQYF	TGTGCCAGCAGCCAAGTTTGGACAGGGGTCTACGTCGATCAGTACTTC
.	.	TRBV15	TRBJ1-4	CATRREGRATNEKLFF	TGTGCCACCAGAAGAGAGGGGAGGGCAACTAATGAAAAACTGTTTTTT
many	.	TRBV5-8	TRBJ2-2	CASSLWGRNTGELFF	TGTGCCAGCAGCTTGTGGGGTCGGAACACCGGGGAGCTGTTTTTT
.	.	TRBV6-5	TRBJ2-2	CASSLGRTNTWELFF	TGTGCCAGCAGTTTGGGACGGACGAACACCTGGGAGCTGTTTTTT
.	TRBD1	TRBV2	TRBJ1-2	CASSGTGQGYGYTF	TGTGCCAGCAGTGGCACGGGACAGGGCTATGGCTACACCTTC
medium-sized	TRBD1	TRBV27	TRBJ1-6	CASSPGQGVNSPLHF	TGTGCCAGCAGTCCCGGACAGGGGGTCAATTCACCCCTCCACTTT
medium-sized	.	TRBV27	TRBJ1-5	CASRAGGGQPQHF	TGTGCCAGCAGGGCGGGGGGAGGTCAGCCCCAGCATTTT
many	.	TRBV28	TRBJ1-1	CASSLPEGLNTEAFF	TGTGCCAGCAGTCTCCCAGAGGGACTTAACACTGAAGCTTTCTTT
.	.	TRBV15	TRBJ2-2	CATSRQGANTGELFF	TGTGCCACCAGCCGGCAAGGCGCGAACACCGGGGAGCTGTTTTTT
medium-sized	TRBD1	TRBV19	TRBJ1-2	CASSIWGTDYGYTF	TGTGCCAGTAGTATTTGGGGGACAGACTATGGCTACACCTTC
.	.	TRBV27	TRBJ2-3	CASTRGEETDTQYF	TGTGCTAGCACACGCGGGGAGGAGACAGATACGCAGTATTTT
many	.	TRBV20-1	TRBJ2-6	CSAFRGGVPPGANVLTF	TGCAGTGCCTTCCGTGGCGGCGTTCCCCCTGGGGCCAACGTCCTGACTTTC
medium-sized	.	TRBV7-8	TRBJ2-1	CASSLAQGVEQFF	TGTGCCAGCAGCTTAGCGCAAGGGGTTGAGCAGTTCTTC
.	.	TRBV20-1	TRBJ1-1	CSARPRERGATEDFF	TGCAGTGCTAGACCCCGGGAAAGGGGGGCCACTGAAGATTTCTTT
.	.	TRBV6-2/TRBV6-3	TRBJ1-5	CASMPQVSNQPHHF	TGTGCCAGCATGCCACAGGTTAGCAATCAGCCCCACCATTTT
once	.	TRBV28	TRBJ2-3	CASSYVAVLSTDTQYF	TGTGCCAGCAGTTACGTAGCGGTCCTTAGCACAGATACTCAGTATTTT
many	.	TRBV20-1	TRBJ2-7	CSARRGAYEQYF	TGCAGTGCTAGGAGGGGGGCCTACGAGCAGTACTTC
many	.	TRBV20-1	TRBJ1-1	CSARAYVGGNTEAFF	TGCAGTGCTAGGGCATATGTCGGGGGGAACACTGAAGCTTTCTTT
.	.	TRBV18	TRBJ1-4	CASSTNWSEKLFF	TGTGCCAGCTCGACTAACTGGAGTGAAAAACTGTTTTTT
once	.	TRBV6-1	TRBJ1-1	CASITSCSWTEAFF	TGTGCCAGCATCACATCATGTTCGTGGACTGAAGCTTTCTTT
.	.	TRBV19	TRBJ1-2	CASSIPGGVDYGYTF	TGTGCCAGTAGTATACCGGGGGGGGTTGACTATGGCTACACCTTC
many	.	TRBV18	TRBJ1-5	CASSPQGPVNQPQHF	TGTGCCAGCTCACCACAGGGGCCAGTCAATCAGCCCCAGCATTTT
many	.	TRBV4-1	TRBJ1-1	CASSRGGTTEAFF	TGCGCCAGCAGCCGAGGGGGAACCACTGAAGCTTTCTTT
many	.	TRBV7-2	TRBJ1-2	CASSDATRGVGYTF	TGTGCCAGCAGCGACGCGACCAGGGGCGTTGGCTACACCTTC
.	.	TRBV3-1	TRBJ1-1	CASSQDRGLLNTEAFF	TGTGCCAGCAGCCAAGACCGGGGACTGCTGAACACTGAAGCTTTCTTT
.	.	TRBV28	TRBJ2-7	CASRSMEGPYYQYF	TGTGCCAGCAGATCCATGGAGGGTCCCTACTATCAGTACTTC
.	.	TRBV7-2	TRBJ2-1	CASSLEQGSNEQFF	TGTGCCAGCAGCTTAGAACAGGGAAGCAATGAGCAGTTCTTC
.	TRBD1	TRBV20-1	TRBJ1-4	CSARDEDRSWEKLFF	TGCAGTGCTAGAGATGAGGACAGGTCGTGGGAAAAACTTTTTTTT
many	.	TRBV20-1	TRBJ1-6	CSARIDSYNSPLHF	TGCAGTGCTAGGATTGACAGTTATAATTCACCCCTCCACTTT
.	.	TRBV5-1	TRBJ2-1	CASILLTSRNEQFF	TGCGCCAGCATCTTGTTGACTTCTCGCAATGAGCAGTTCTTC